A single TCR beta chain is shown here with its context. Distinct nucleotide sequences in the sample also encode this CDR3. This sample is drawn from a study of shared T cell receptors in the human thymus. Generated by immunoSEQ multiplex PCR, the TCRdb table keeps only in-frame clones and is missing some. The data hold hundreds of thousands of clones, with about 87% observed a single time. The V end lost 8 bases, the J end lost 1 base, and 3 bases lay between the germline ends. The CDR3 consists of 11 residues. Looked up from germline, CDR1 is MDHEN and CDR2 is SYDVKM. This same sample was also part of a study on human thymus T cells. As reported in that work: From resections taken during corrective heart surgery, the thymus tissue was obtained. An apparent bias in V and J gene usage was seen in thymic and blood repertoires. Related research reported highly overlapping thymic repertoires among unrelated individuals.

The sequenced sample was thymocytes. The chain links TRBV28 to TRBJ1-3; D is undetermined. The sequence came from a boy in the first two years of life with a congenital heart defect. The CDR3 loop reads CASLSGNTIYF. CDR3 in DNA: TGTGCCAGCCTTTCTGGAAACACCATATATTTT.